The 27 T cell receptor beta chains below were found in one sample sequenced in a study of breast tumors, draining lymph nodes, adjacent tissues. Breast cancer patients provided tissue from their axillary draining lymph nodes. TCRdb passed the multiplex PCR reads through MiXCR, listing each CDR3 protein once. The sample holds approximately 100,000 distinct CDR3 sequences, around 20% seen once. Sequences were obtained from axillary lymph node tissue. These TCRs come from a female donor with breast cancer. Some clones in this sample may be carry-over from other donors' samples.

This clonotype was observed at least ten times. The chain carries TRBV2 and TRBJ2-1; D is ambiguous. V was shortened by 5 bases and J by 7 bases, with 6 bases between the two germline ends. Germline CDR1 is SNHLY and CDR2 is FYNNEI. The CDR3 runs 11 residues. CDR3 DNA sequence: TGTGCCAGCAGTCTCAGGAATGAGCAGTTCTTC. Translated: CASSLRNEQFF.

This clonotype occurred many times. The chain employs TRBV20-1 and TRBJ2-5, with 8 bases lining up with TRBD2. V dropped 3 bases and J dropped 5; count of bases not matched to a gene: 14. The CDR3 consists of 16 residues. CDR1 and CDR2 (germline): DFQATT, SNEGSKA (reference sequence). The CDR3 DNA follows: TGCAGTGCTAGGGAGGCGGGCGGGAGGATCGGGGAGACCCAGTACTTC. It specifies CSAREAGGRIGETQYF.

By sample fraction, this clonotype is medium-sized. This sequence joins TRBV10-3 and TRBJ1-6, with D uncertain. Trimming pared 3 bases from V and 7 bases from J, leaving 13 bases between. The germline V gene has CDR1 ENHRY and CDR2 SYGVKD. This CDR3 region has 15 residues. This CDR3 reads CAISDLGMGNSPLHF. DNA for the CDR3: TGTGCCATCAGTGATTTGGGGATGGGCAATTCACCCCTCCACTTT.

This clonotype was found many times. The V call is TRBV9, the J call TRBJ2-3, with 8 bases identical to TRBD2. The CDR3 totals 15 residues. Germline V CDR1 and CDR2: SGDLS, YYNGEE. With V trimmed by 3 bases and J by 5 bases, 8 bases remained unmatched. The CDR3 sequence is CASSAGGGRLDTQYF. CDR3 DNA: TGTGCCAGCAGCGCGGGGGGGGGACGGTTAGATACGCAGTATTTT. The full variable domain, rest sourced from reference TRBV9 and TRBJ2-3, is DSGVTQTPKHLITATGQRVTLRCSPRSGDLSVYWYQQSLDQGLQFLIQYYNGEERAKGNILERFSAQQFPDLHSELNLSSLELGDSALYFCASSAGGGRLDTQYFGPGTRLTVL.

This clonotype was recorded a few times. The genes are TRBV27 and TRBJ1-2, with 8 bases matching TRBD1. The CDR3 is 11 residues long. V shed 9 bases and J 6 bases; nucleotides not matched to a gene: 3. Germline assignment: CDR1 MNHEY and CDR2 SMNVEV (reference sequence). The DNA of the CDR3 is TGTGCCAGTGGACAGGGACATGGCTACACCTTC. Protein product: CASGQGHGYTF.

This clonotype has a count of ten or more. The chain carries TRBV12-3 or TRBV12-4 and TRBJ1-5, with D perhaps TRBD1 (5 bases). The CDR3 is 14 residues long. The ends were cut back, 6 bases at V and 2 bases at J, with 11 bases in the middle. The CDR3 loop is CASSGWGGNQPQHF. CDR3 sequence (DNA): TGTGCCAGCAGCGGGTGGGGGGGCAATCAGCCCCAGCATTTT.

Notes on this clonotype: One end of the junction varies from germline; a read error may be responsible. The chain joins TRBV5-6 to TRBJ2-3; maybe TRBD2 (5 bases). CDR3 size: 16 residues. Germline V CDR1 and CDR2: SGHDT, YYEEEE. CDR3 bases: TGTGTCAGCAGCTGGGTGACTATGGGCAGCACAGATACGCAGTATTTT. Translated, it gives CVSSWVTMGSTDTQYF.

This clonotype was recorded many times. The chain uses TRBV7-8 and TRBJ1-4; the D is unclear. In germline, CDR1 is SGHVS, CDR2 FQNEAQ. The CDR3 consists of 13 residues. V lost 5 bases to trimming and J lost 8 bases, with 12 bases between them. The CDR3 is CASSPRKGEKLFF. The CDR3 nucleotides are TGTGCCAGCAGCCCACGGAAGGGCGAAAAACTGTTTTTT.

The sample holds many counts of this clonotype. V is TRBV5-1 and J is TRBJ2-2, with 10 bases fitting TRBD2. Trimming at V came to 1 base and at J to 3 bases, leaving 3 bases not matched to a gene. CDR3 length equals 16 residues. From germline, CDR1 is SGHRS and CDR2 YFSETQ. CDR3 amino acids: CASSLLAGDDTGELFF. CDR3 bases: TGCGCCAGCAGCTTGCTAGCGGGGGATGACACCGGGGAGCTGTTTTTT.

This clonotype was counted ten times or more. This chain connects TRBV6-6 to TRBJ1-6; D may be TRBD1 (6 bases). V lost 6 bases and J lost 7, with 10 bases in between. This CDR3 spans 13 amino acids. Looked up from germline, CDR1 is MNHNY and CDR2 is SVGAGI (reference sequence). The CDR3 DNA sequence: TGTGCCAGCAGGCGACAGGTGAATTCACCCCTCCACTTT. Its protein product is CASRRQVNSPLHF.

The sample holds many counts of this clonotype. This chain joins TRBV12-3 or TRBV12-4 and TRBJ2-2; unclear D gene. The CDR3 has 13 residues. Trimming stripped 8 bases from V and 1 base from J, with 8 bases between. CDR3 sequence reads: CASRPMNTGELFF. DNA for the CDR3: TGTGCCAGCCGACCTATGAACACCGGGGAGCTGTTTTTT.

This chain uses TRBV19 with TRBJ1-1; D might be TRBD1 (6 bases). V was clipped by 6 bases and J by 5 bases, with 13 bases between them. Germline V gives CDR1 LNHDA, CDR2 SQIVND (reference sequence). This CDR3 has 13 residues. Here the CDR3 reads CASSSTGRTEAFF. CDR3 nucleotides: TGTGCCAGTAGCTCCACAGGGAGGACTGAAGCTTTCTTT.

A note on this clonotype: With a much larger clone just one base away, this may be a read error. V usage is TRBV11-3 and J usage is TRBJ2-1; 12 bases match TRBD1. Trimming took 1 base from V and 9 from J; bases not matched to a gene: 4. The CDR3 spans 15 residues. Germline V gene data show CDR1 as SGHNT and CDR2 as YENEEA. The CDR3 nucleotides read TGTGCCAGCAGCTTAGGTGGGACAGGGGGCCGTGAGCAGTTCTTC. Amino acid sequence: CASSLGGTGGREQFF.

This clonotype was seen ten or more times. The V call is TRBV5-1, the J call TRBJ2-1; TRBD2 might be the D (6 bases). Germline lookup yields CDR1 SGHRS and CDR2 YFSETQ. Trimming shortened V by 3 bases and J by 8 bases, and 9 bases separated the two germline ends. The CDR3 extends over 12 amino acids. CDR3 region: CASSSGLDEQFF. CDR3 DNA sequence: TGCGCCAGCAGCTCGGGACTTGATGAGCAGTTCTTC.

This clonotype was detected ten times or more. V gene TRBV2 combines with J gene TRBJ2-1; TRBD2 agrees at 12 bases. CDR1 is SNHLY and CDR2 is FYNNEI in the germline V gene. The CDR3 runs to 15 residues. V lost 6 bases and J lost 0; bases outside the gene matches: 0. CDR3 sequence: CASRGLAGSYNEQFF. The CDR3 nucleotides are TGTGCCAGCAGGGGACTAGCGGGCTCCTACAATGAGCAGTTCTTC. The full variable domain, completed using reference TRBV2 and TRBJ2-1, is EPEVTQTPSHQVTQMGQEVILRCVPISNHLYFYWYRQILGQKVEFLVSFYNNEISEKSEIFDDQFSVERPDGSNFTLKIRSTKLEDSAMYFCASRGLAGSYNEQFFGPGTRLTVL.

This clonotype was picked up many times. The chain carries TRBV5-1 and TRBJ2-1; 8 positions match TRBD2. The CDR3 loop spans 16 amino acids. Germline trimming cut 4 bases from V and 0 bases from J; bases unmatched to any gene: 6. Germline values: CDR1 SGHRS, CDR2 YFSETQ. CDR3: CASSTTSGDSYNEQFF. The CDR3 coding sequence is TGCGCCAGCAGCACAACTAGCGGAGACTCCTACAATGAGCAGTTCTTC. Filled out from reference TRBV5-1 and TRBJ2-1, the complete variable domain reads KAGVTQTPRYLIKTRGQQVTLSCSPISGHRSVSWYQQTPGQGLQFLFEYFSETQRNKGNFPGRFSGRQFSNSRSEMNVSTLELGDSALYLCASSTTSGDSYNEQFFGPGTRLTVL.

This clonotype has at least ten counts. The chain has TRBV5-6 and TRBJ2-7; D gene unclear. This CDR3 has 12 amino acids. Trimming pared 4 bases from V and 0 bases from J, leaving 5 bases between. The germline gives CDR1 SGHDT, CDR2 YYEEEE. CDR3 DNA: TGTGCCAGCAGCCAGAACTCCTACGAGCAGTACTTC. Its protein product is CASSQNSYEQYF.

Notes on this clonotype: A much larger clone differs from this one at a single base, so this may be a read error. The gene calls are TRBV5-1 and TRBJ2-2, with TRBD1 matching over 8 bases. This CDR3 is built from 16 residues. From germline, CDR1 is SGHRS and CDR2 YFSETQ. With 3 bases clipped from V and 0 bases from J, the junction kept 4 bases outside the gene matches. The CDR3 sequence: CASSSQGETNTGELFF. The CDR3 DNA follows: TGCGCCAGCAGCTCACAGGGGGAAACGAACACCGGGGAGCTGTTTTTT.

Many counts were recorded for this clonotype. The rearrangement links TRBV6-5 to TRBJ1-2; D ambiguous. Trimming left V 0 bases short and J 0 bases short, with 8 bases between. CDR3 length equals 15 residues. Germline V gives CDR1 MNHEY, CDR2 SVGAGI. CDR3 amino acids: CASSYSSGSNYGYTF. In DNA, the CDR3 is TGTGCCAGCAGTTACTCGTCGGGATCTAACTATGGCTACACCTTC.

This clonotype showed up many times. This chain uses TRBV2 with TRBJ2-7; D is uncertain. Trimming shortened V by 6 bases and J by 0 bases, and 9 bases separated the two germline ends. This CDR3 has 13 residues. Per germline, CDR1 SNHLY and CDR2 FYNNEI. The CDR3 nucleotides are TGTGCCAGCAGAGCACTGAACTCCTACGAGCAGTACTTC. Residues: CASRALNSYEQYF.

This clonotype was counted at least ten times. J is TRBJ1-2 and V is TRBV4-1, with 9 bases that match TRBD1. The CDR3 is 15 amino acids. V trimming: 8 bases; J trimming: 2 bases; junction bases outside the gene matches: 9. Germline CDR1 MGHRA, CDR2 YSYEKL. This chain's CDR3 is CASAAVGQGNYGYTF. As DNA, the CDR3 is TGCGCCAGCGCAGCAGTGGGACAGGGAAACTATGGCTACACCTTC.

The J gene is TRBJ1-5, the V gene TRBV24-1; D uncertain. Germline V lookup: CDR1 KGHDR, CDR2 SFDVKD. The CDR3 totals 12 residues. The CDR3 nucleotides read TGTCACGAGACCGGGGAGGTTCGGCCCCAGCATTTT. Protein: CHETGEVRPQHF.

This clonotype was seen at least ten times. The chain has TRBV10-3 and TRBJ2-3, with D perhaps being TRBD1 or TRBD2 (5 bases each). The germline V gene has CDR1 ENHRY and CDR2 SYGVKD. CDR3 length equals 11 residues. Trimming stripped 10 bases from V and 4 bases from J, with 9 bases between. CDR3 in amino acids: CATGASDTQYF. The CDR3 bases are TGTGCCACCGGGGCGTCAGATACGCAGTATTTT.

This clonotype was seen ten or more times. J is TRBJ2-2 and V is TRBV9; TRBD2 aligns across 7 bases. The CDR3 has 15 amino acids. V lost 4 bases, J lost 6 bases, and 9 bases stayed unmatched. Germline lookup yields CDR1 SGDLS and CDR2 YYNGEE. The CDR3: CASSLGGGFAGELFF. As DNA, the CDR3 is TGTGCCAGCAGCTTGGGGGGGGGGTTCGCCGGGGAGCTGTTTTTT.

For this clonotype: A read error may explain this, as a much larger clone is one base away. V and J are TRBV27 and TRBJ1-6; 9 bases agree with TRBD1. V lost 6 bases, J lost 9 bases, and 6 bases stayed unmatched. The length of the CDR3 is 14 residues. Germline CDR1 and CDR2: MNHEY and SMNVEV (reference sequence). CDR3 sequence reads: CASRPRQGGSPLHF. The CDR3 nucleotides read TGTGCCAGCAGACCGAGACAGGGGGGTTCACCCCTCCACTTT.

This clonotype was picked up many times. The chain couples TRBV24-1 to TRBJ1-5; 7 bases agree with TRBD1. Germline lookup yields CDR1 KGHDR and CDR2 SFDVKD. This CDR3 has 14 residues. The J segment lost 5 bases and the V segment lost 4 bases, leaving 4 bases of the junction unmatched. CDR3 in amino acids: CATSDTGADQPQHF. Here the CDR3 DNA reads TGTGCCACCAGTGACACAGGGGCGGATCAGCCCCAGCATTTT.

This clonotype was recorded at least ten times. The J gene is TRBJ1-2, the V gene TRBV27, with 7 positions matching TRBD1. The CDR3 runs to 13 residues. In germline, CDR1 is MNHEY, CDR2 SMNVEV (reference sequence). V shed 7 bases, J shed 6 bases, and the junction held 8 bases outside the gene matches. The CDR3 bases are TGTGCCAGCATGGGACAGAGCAAGGATGGCTACACCTTC. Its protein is CASMGQSKDGYTF.